Listed below are T cell receptor beta chains from one sample, sequenced in a study of a mutant IDH1 vaccine in newly diagnosed glioma. Sequencing used immunoSEQ multiplex PCR; TCRdb keeps in-frame clones, though not all of them. Of approximately 70,000 clones in the sample, around 79% are singletons; the top ten hold 7.5% to 9%. The sample here was PBMCs, taken from a glioma patient treated with radiotherapy, temozolomide or both. The receptors here all came from a man aged 50 or older with glioma. The CDR3 runs from the conserved cysteine through the conserved F or W. The order of the fields is D gene, J gene, V gene, clone size, CDR3 DNA, CDR3 protein. D genes are given only for firm matches. Clone size appears in some rows only: once, few, many, or a class for an expanded clone.

d_gene: .; j_gene: TRBJ1-1; v_gene: TRBV5-6; abundance: .; CDR3nt: TGTGCCAGCAGCTTGGAATATGTTCAGGAAGCTTTCTTT; CDR3aa: CASSLEYVQEAFF
d_gene: .; j_gene: TRBJ2-1; v_gene: TRBV7-2; abundance: .; CDR3nt: TGTGCCAGCAGCCTCATCTACGGGAATGAGCAGTTCTTC; CDR3aa: CASSLIYGNEQFF
d_gene: .; j_gene: TRBJ2-1; v_gene: TRBV5-1; abundance: .; CDR3nt: TGCGCCAGCAGCTTGGTTAGTGACAATGAGCAGTTCTTC; CDR3aa: CASSLVSDNEQFF
d_gene: .; j_gene: TRBJ1-2; v_gene: TRBV6-5; abundance: .; CDR3nt: TGTGCCAGCACCACTAAGGGCAGGGGAGTTTCCTACACCTTC; CDR3aa: CASTTKGRGVSYTF
d_gene: .; j_gene: TRBJ2-1; v_gene: TRBV14; abundance: .; CDR3nt: TGTGCCAGCAGGGGGGGGCGCAGGAATGAGCAGTTCTTC; CDR3aa: CASRGGRRNEQFF
d_gene: TRBD1; j_gene: TRBJ2-1; v_gene: TRBV6-1; abundance: .; CDR3nt: TGTGCCAGCAGTGAATGGGACAGCTCCTACAATGAGCAGTTCTTC; CDR3aa: CASSEWDSSYNEQFF
d_gene: .; j_gene: TRBJ2-1; v_gene: TRBV18; abundance: .; CDR3nt: TGTGCCAGCTCACCGGGGGATGCGCAGTTCTTC; CDR3aa: CASSPGDAQFF
d_gene: .; j_gene: TRBJ1-1; v_gene: TRBV29-1; abundance: few; CDR3nt: TGCAGCGCCGATGGATACAGACGGAACACTGAAGCTTTCTTT; CDR3aa: CSADGYRRNTEAFF
d_gene: TRBD1; j_gene: TRBJ1-4; v_gene: TRBV19; abundance: .; CDR3nt: TGTGCCAGTAACAGGGGATTGGAAAAACTGTTTTTT; CDR3aa: CASNRGLEKLFF
d_gene: TRBD1; j_gene: TRBJ2-7; v_gene: TRBV5-1; abundance: .; CDR3nt: TGCGCCAGCAGCCAGACTGGGACAGGGGTAGCGGGTGAGCAGTACTTC; CDR3aa: CASSQTGTGVAGEQYF
d_gene: .; j_gene: TRBJ2-2; v_gene: TRBV18; abundance: .; CDR3nt: TGTGCCAGCTCACCAGTGCAGGGAGTGGCCGGGGAGCTGTTTTTT; CDR3aa: CASSPVQGVAGELFF
d_gene: .; j_gene: TRBJ1-1; v_gene: TRBV10-1; abundance: .; CDR3nt: TGCGCCAGCAGTGAGTCCGTTGGCGTCCCGAGGACTGAAGCTTTCTTT; CDR3aa: CASSESVGVPRTEAFF
d_gene: .; j_gene: TRBJ2-7; v_gene: TRBV5-1; abundance: .; CDR3nt: TGCGCCAGCAGCCTACCGGGTCAATCCTACGAGCAGTACTTC; CDR3aa: CASSLPGQSYEQYF
d_gene: .; j_gene: TRBJ1-1; v_gene: TRBV10-3; abundance: .; CDR3nt: TGTGCCATCAGTGGAGAGACGCCTAACACTGAAGCTTTCTTT; CDR3aa: CAISGETPNTEAFF
d_gene: .; j_gene: TRBJ1-2; v_gene: TRBV2; abundance: .; CDR3nt: TGTGCCAGCAGTGGTCAGATCAACTATGGCTACACCTTC; CDR3aa: CASSGQINYGYTF
d_gene: TRBD1; j_gene: TRBJ2-3; v_gene: TRBV7-9; abundance: .; CDR3nt: TGTGCCAGCAGCTCCCAGGGGGAAGGTGTAGATACGCAGTATTTT; CDR3aa: CASSSQGEGVDTQYF
d_gene: .; j_gene: TRBJ1-6; v_gene: TRBV30; abundance: .; CDR3nt: TGTGCCTGGAGTGGGACGCGGACAAAGGATTCACCCCTCCACTTT; CDR3aa: CAWSGTRTKDSPLHF
d_gene: TRBD1; j_gene: TRBJ1-2; v_gene: TRBV27; abundance: .; CDR3nt: TGTGCCAGCAGCCTCGGACAGGGAAGTGGCTACACCTTC; CDR3aa: CASSLGQGSGYTF
d_gene: TRBD1; j_gene: TRBJ2-3; v_gene: TRBV5-1; abundance: .; CDR3nt: TGCGCCAGCAGCACCGGGACAGGGGGAAGGGATACGCAGTATTTT; CDR3aa: CASSTGTGGRDTQYF
d_gene: .; j_gene: TRBJ1-4; v_gene: TRBV15; abundance: .; CDR3nt: TGTGCCACCAGCAGTTTCGGGGCTAACAATGAAAAACTGTTTTTT; CDR3aa: CATSSFGANNEKLFF
d_gene: .; j_gene: TRBJ1-2; v_gene: TRBV5-1; abundance: .; CDR3nt: TGCGCCAGCAGCTTTGATGAGGGCCGGGGCTACACCTTC; CDR3aa: CASSFDEGRGYTF
d_gene: .; j_gene: TRBJ1-2; v_gene: TRBV11-1; abundance: .; CDR3nt: TGTGCCAGCAGCTTAGAGACCCGATATGGCTACACCTTC; CDR3aa: CASSLETRYGYTF
d_gene: .; j_gene: TRBJ1-1; v_gene: TRBV9; abundance: .; CDR3nt: TGTGCCAGCAGCGTCGGGACACTGAACACTGAAGCTTTCTTT; CDR3aa: CASSVGTLNTEAFF
d_gene: .; j_gene: TRBJ1-5; v_gene: TRBV6-5; abundance: .; CDR3nt: TGTGCCAGCAGTCCCGGTCTGTTTGGCAATCAGCCCCAGCATTTT; CDR3aa: CASSPGLFGNQPQHF
d_gene: TRBD1; j_gene: TRBJ2-1; v_gene: TRBV5-4; abundance: .; CDR3nt: TGTGCCAGCGGGAGGGGACAGGGGACCCTCAATGAGCAGTTCTTC; CDR3aa: CASGRGQGTLNEQFF
d_gene: .; j_gene: TRBJ1-2; v_gene: TRBV7-9; abundance: few; CDR3nt: TGTGCCAGCAGCTTCGAGGGACTGCATGGCTACACCTTC; CDR3aa: CASSFEGLHGYTF
d_gene: TRBD1; j_gene: TRBJ2-1; v_gene: TRBV5-1; abundance: .; CDR3nt: TGCGCCAGCAGCTCCTCCCCGACAGGGTCCAATGAGCAGTTCTTC; CDR3aa: CASSSSPTGSNEQFF
d_gene: TRBD2; j_gene: TRBJ2-7; v_gene: TRBV6-5; abundance: .; CDR3nt: TGTGCCAGCAGGGGACTAGCGGGGGGCTCCTACGAGCAGTACTTC; CDR3aa: CASRGLAGGSYEQYF
d_gene: TRBD1; j_gene: TRBJ2-1; v_gene: TRBV5-1; abundance: .; CDR3nt: TGCGCCAGCCGCCCCCGGGACAGGCCTTACAATGAGCAGTTCTTC; CDR3aa: CASRPRDRPYNEQFF
d_gene: .; j_gene: TRBJ2-7; v_gene: TRBV30; abundance: few; CDR3nt: TGTGCCTGGAGTACACCTACAGCCTACGAGCAGTACTTC; CDR3aa: CAWSTPTAYEQYF
d_gene: .; j_gene: TRBJ1-6; v_gene: TRBV6-1; abundance: .; CDR3nt: TGTGCCAGCACTCAGGGCAACTCACCCCTCCACTTT; CDR3aa: CASTQGNSPLHF
d_gene: TRBD1; j_gene: TRBJ1-4; v_gene: TRBV4-1; abundance: .; CDR3nt: TGCGCCAGCAGCCTGACGGACAGGGGGAACGAAAAACTGTTTTTT; CDR3aa: CASSLTDRGNEKLFF
d_gene: TRBD2; j_gene: TRBJ2-1; v_gene: TRBV7-2; abundance: .; CDR3nt: TGTGCCAGCGCCCGCCGAGGCGGGGGGGCCGCTGGGTCCTACAATGAGCAGTTCTTC; CDR3aa: CASARRGGGAAGSYNEQFF
d_gene: .; j_gene: TRBJ1-4; v_gene: TRBV2; abundance: once; CDR3nt: TGTGCCAGCAGTGAAGCCTCCCCCCGAGGAGAAAAACTGTTTTTT; CDR3aa: CASSEASPRGEKLFF
d_gene: .; j_gene: TRBJ1-4; v_gene: TRBV2; abundance: .; CDR3nt: TGTGCCAGCAGCATCAATGAAAAACTGTTTTTT; CDR3aa: CASSINEKLFF
d_gene: .; j_gene: TRBJ2-6; v_gene: TRBV5-8; abundance: .; CDR3nt: TGTGCCAGCAGCTTTCGTGGGGCCAACGTCCTGACTTTC; CDR3aa: CASSFRGANVLTF
d_gene: .; j_gene: TRBJ2-1; v_gene: TRBV29-1; abundance: .; CDR3nt: TGCAGCGTTGTAAACGTCGATGAGCAGTTCTTC; CDR3aa: CSVVNVDEQFF
d_gene: .; j_gene: TRBJ2-1; v_gene: TRBV29-1; abundance: .; CDR3nt: TGCAGCGTTGAAAGGGGACGGACTGAGCAGTTCTTC; CDR3aa: CSVERGRTEQFF
d_gene: TRBD1; j_gene: TRBJ2-7; v_gene: TRBV5-1; abundance: few; CDR3nt: TGCGCCAGCAGCCTCGGAGGGACAGGGGTCCACGAGCAGTACTTC; CDR3aa: CASSLGGTGVHEQYF
d_gene: TRBD2; j_gene: TRBJ2-7; v_gene: TRBV15; abundance: .; CDR3nt: TGTGCCACCAGAGGCGGGGGAACGGGGGATGCGGAGTACTTC; CDR3aa: CATRGGGTGDAEYF
d_gene: .; j_gene: TRBJ1-3; v_gene: TRBV19; abundance: .; CDR3nt: TGTGCCAGTAGTAAAGGGGGCTCTGGAAACACCATATATTTT; CDR3aa: CASSKGGSGNTIYF
d_gene: .; j_gene: TRBJ1-2; v_gene: TRBV2; abundance: .; CDR3nt: TGTGCCAGCAGTGAAGGTCTGTATGGCTACACCTTC; CDR3aa: CASSEGLYGYTF
d_gene: .; j_gene: TRBJ1-1; v_gene: TRBV9; abundance: .; CDR3nt: TGTGCCAGCAGCGAAGGTGGCCTTGCAGGGACTGAAGCTTTCTTT; CDR3aa: CASSEGGLAGTEAFF
d_gene: TRBD2; j_gene: TRBJ2-7; v_gene: TRBV5-1; abundance: .; CDR3nt: TGCGCCAGCAGCTCTCGGACTAGCGGGGGGCCCGCGGACTCCTACGAGCAGTACTTC; CDR3aa: CASSSRTSGGPADSYEQYF
d_gene: .; j_gene: TRBJ1-6; v_gene: TRBV10-1; abundance: .; CDR3nt: TGCGCCACCCAGGAGCCGGGGGTAAAGTCACCCCTCCACTTT; CDR3aa: CATQEPGVKSPLHF
d_gene: .; j_gene: TRBJ2-7; v_gene: TRBV5-1; abundance: .; CDR3nt: TGCGCCAGCAGCTCATCCAACGAGCAGTACTTC; CDR3aa: CASSSSNEQYF
d_gene: .; j_gene: TRBJ2-7; v_gene: TRBV4-2; abundance: .; CDR3nt: TGTGCCAGCAGCCAAGAAATAAGGGGGAGTTGGTACGAGCAGTACTTC; CDR3aa: CASSQEIRGSWYEQYF
d_gene: .; j_gene: TRBJ1-2; v_gene: TRBV30; abundance: .; CDR3nt: TGTGCCTGGAGTGTATTCGGGTCCGGCTACACCTTC; CDR3aa: CAWSVFGSGYTF
d_gene: .; j_gene: TRBJ1-4; v_gene: TRBV7-2; abundance: .; CDR3nt: TGTGCCAGCAGCTTAGGTAGTAGCGAAAAACTGTTTTTT; CDR3aa: CASSLGSSEKLFF
d_gene: TRBD1; j_gene: TRBJ1-1; v_gene: TRBV6-5; abundance: .; CDR3nt: TGTGCCAGCACCAGACAGGGAGTGTCTGAAGCTTTCTTT; CDR3aa: CASTRQGVSEAFF
d_gene: .; j_gene: TRBJ1-5; v_gene: TRBV14; abundance: .; CDR3nt: TGTGCCAGCAGCCTAGGACCTAATCAGCCCCAGCATTTT; CDR3aa: CASSLGPNQPQHF
d_gene: .; j_gene: TRBJ2-7; v_gene: TRBV5-1; abundance: .; CDR3nt: TGCGCCAGCAGCTTGGCGGGGACCTACGAGCAGTACTTC; CDR3aa: CASSLAGTYEQYF
d_gene: .; j_gene: TRBJ1-1; v_gene: TRBV19; abundance: once; CDR3nt: TGTGCCAGTAGCCGGGGGGTTGAGGGTGAAGCTTTCTTT; CDR3aa: CASSRGVEGEAFF
d_gene: .; j_gene: TRBJ1-3; v_gene: TRBV18; abundance: .; CDR3nt: TGTGCCAGCTTTGCGAGCTCTGGAAACACCATATATTTT; CDR3aa: CASFASSGNTIYF
d_gene: TRBD1; j_gene: TRBJ1-1; v_gene: TRBV2; abundance: .; CDR3nt: TGTGCCAGCCGGACAGGGGGGGCGGAAGCCACTGAAGCTTTCTTT; CDR3aa: CASRTGGAEATEAFF
d_gene: .; j_gene: TRBJ2-3; v_gene: TRBV29-1; abundance: once; CDR3nt: TGCAGCGGTGGTCTCCCAGAGGCAGATACGCAGTATTTT; CDR3aa: CSGGLPEADTQYF
d_gene: .; j_gene: TRBJ1-5; v_gene: TRBV2; abundance: .; CDR3nt: TGTGCCAGCAGTGAAATGTTAAATCAGCCCCAGCATTTT; CDR3aa: CASSEMLNQPQHF
d_gene: .; j_gene: TRBJ2-2; v_gene: TRBV5-4; abundance: .; CDR3nt: TGTGCCAGCAGCTTGTTAGGGGCGTCGAACACCGGGGAGCTGTTTTTT; CDR3aa: CASSLLGASNTGELFF
d_gene: .; j_gene: TRBJ2-1; v_gene: TRBV7-2; abundance: .; CDR3nt: TGTGCCAGCAGCGGGCTCAGTGAGCAGTTCTTC; CDR3aa: CASSGLSEQFF
d_gene: .; j_gene: TRBJ2-1; v_gene: TRBV30; abundance: .; CDR3nt: TGTGCCTGGAGTGAGGGTTACAATGAGCAGTTCTTC; CDR3aa: CAWSEGYNEQFF